The present entry profiles one TCR beta chain with its context. Its target is not known. In generating TCR beta cDNA, 5'RACE template switching with UMIs was used. TCRdb re-called the 5' RACE reads and gives one entry per CDR3 protein, without DNA. Its clone listing holds hundreds of thousands of distinct CDR3 sequences. The sample comes from a study of T cells expressing NK-cell markers. Overall study: Repertoires of TCR beta were obtained from T cells sorted as CD3+CD56+NKG2C+, CD3+CD56+NKG2C- and CD3+CD56-NKG2C+. Findings and caveats of the study: Top CD8+ clonotypes included the dominant CD3+CD56+NKG2C+ clonotypes in a handful of donors.

This CDR3 region has 16 residues. The germline V gene has CDR1 MNHNS and CDR2 SASEGT. The TCR sequence derives from a woman between 18 and 75 years old in good health. Sequences were obtained from blood T cells: a sorted CD56 or NKG2C T cell subset, CD4+ or CD8+ T cells, or bulk PBMC T cells (not recorded which). The chain joins TRBV6-1 to TRBJ2-5; checking the TCRdb D call of TRBD1 is not possible without DNA. CDR3 residues: CASRTTAGSRQETQYF.